These T cell receptor beta chains were read from a single sample in a study of OX40 agonist ivuxolimab in advanced cancers. The repertoire was sequenced with immunoSEQ multiplex PCR; TCRdb's copy has only in-frame clones and lacks some. The sample shows roughly 70,000 clones, more than 80% of them seen only once. This specimen was CD4+ or CD8+ T cells sorted from blood, taken in a trial of the OX40 agonist ivuxolimab. Receptors originate from an adult with an advanced solid tumor such as melanoma, head and neck, liver or kidney cancer. The CDR3 runs from the conserved cysteine through the conserved F or W. Only some rows state a clone size, as once, few, many or a class for expanded clones.

abundance: .
v_gene: TRBV10-1
j_gene: TRBJ2-2
CDR3aa: CASRNPLRPANTGELFF

abundance: .
v_gene: TRBV5-1
j_gene: TRBJ1-3
CDR3aa: CASSLADTGNTIYF

abundance: .
v_gene: TRBV5-1
j_gene: TRBJ1-2
CDR3aa: CASSLGHRDDGYTF

abundance: .
v_gene: TRBV25-1
j_gene: TRBJ1-2
CDR3aa: CASSEPGDWYGYTF

abundance: .
v_gene: TRBV4-2
j_gene: TRBJ2-1
CDR3aa: CASSFSGGAGLNEQFF

abundance: .
v_gene: TRBV29-1
j_gene: TRBJ1-2
CDR3aa: CSVEGQGIVYGYTF

abundance: .
v_gene: TRBV7-9
j_gene: TRBJ2-7
CDR3aa: CASSSIGGTGAYEQYF

abundance: .
v_gene: TRBV6-5
j_gene: TRBJ1-1
CDR3aa: CASSYGGGVNTEAFF

abundance: .
v_gene: TRBV2
j_gene: TRBJ1-5
CDR3aa: CASGVAGQPQHF

abundance: .
v_gene: TRBV20-1
j_gene: TRBJ1-2
CDR3aa: CSARGPMVPTF

abundance: .
v_gene: TRBV29-1
j_gene: TRBJ1-5
CDR3aa: CGATLGPNQPQHF

abundance: .
v_gene: TRBV7-6
j_gene: TRBJ1-3
CDR3aa: CASSPLPSTGAGNTIYF

abundance: .
v_gene: TRBV5-1
j_gene: TRBJ2-3
CDR3aa: CASYADRHTDTQYF

abundance: once
v_gene: TRBV5-1
j_gene: TRBJ1-4
CDR3aa: CASSLTGATNEKLFF

abundance: .
v_gene: TRBV11-2
j_gene: TRBJ2-5
CDR3aa: CASSLLTGEGEQYF

abundance: .
v_gene: TRBV4-2
j_gene: TRBJ1-1
CDR3aa: CASSLSGTGETEAFF

abundance: .
v_gene: TRBV5-5
j_gene: TRBJ2-5
CDR3aa: CASSQATGDQAQYF

abundance: .
v_gene: TRBV18
j_gene: TRBJ1-1
CDR3aa: CASSPIVNTEAFF

abundance: .
v_gene: TRBV11-2
j_gene: TRBJ2-3
CDR3aa: CASSQGEGRSTDTQYF

abundance: .
v_gene: TRBV5-1
j_gene: TRBJ2-1
CDR3aa: CASTQGLASHEQFF

abundance: .
v_gene: TRBV6-1
j_gene: TRBJ2-7
CDR3aa: CASSEASYEQYF

abundance: .
v_gene: TRBV11-2
j_gene: TRBJ1-3
CDR3aa: CASSFPGRFSGNTIYF

abundance: .
v_gene: TRBV18
j_gene: TRBJ1-2
CDR3aa: CASSPRSGTGGYTF

abundance: .
v_gene: TRBV4-2
j_gene: TRBJ2-3
CDR3aa: CASSQGWFRGGRGDTDTQYF

abundance: .
v_gene: TRBV6-6
j_gene: TRBJ2-7
CDR3aa: CASRRIRDSLGEQYF

abundance: .
v_gene: TRBV18
j_gene: TRBJ2-7
CDR3aa: CASAATAYEQYF

abundance: .
v_gene: TRBV11-2
j_gene: TRBJ2-5
CDR3aa: CASSLDGWGETQYF

abundance: .
v_gene: TRBV7-2
j_gene: TRBJ2-7
CDR3aa: CASSSTSGASYEQYF

abundance: .
v_gene: TRBV7-8
j_gene: TRBJ2-5
CDR3aa: CASSSQAGGLGETQYF

abundance: .
v_gene: TRBV5-1
j_gene: TRBJ1-3
CDR3aa: CASSSGGLGNTIYF

abundance: .
v_gene: TRBV18
j_gene: TRBJ2-3
CDR3aa: CASSSSGTDTQYF

abundance: .
v_gene: TRBV2
j_gene: TRBJ1-5
CDR3aa: CASSAGTGNQPQHF

abundance: .
v_gene: TRBV11-2
j_gene: TRBJ2-3
CDR3aa: CASSSSNSDTQYF

abundance: .
v_gene: TRBV4-1
j_gene: .
CDR3aa: CASSRPAGGRNSYEQYF

abundance: .
v_gene: TRBV13
j_gene: TRBJ2-3
CDR3aa: CATRRRGASTDTQYF

abundance: once
v_gene: TRBV5-1
j_gene: TRBJ2-3
CDR3aa: CASSYGGYTDTQYF

abundance: once
v_gene: TRBV19
j_gene: TRBJ1-5
CDR3aa: CASSPGPSNQPQHF

abundance: once
v_gene: TRBV6-5
j_gene: TRBJ2-5
CDR3aa: CASSPAPAGEETQYF

abundance: .
v_gene: TRBV5-1
j_gene: TRBJ2-2
CDR3aa: CASSSGSQPGELFF

abundance: .
v_gene: TRBV11-3
j_gene: TRBJ2-1
CDR3aa: CASSLDVGAGDTNEQFF

abundance: .
v_gene: TRBV7-9
j_gene: TRBJ2-5
CDR3aa: CASSHPGQGMETQYF

abundance: .
v_gene: TRBV5-1
j_gene: TRBJ1-4
CDR3aa: CASRYRGGREKLFF

abundance: .
v_gene: TRBV7-9
j_gene: TRBJ2-5
CDR3aa: CASSSGGGSKAETQYF

abundance: .
v_gene: TRBV12-5
j_gene: TRBJ1-2
CDR3aa: CASGSSGGYGYTF